This TCR beta chain was identified in a study of T cell responses to AZD1222 COVID-19 vaccine. Assay used: immunoSEQ multiplex PCR; TCRdb lists only in-frame clones, some missing. The table records about 96,000 clones, 80% to 90% of them present only once. The CDR3 spans 14 residues. Germline V lookup: CDR1 MNHEY, CDR2 SVGAGI. V lost 7 bases and J lost 5; bases outside the gene matches: 8. The sequencing used peripheral blood, collected on day 0 of AZD1222 vaccination. The V call is TRBV6-5, the J call TRBJ1-2, with 9 bases matching TRBD1. This TCR derives from an adult in good health. The CDR3 sequence is CASTRTGVGYGYTF. The CDR3, as DNA: TGTGCCAGCACGAGGACAGGGGTGGGATATGGCTACACCTTC.